This passage covers 25 T cell receptor beta chains from one sample sequenced in a study of shared clonotypes between healthy human individuals. CD8 cells regarded as naive lacked CD45RO, were positively chosen for CCR7, and omitted terminally differentiated effector memory CD45RA+ cells. Data came from immunoSEQ multiplex PCR; TCRdb stores just in-frame clones and leaves some out. Among about 820,000 clones listed, almost 95% were seen once. Source material: naive CD8+ T cells sorted from blood. The receptor source for this set is a man aged 25-45 years in good health.

The chain uses TRBV2 and TRBJ2-5; D is ambiguous. CDR1 and CDR2 (germline): SNHLY, FYNNEI. There are 12 residues in the CDR3. The V and J ends lost 7 bases and 4 bases respectively, with 10 bases between them. CDR3 protein: CASKAAVETQYF. The DNA for the CDR3 is TGTGCCAGCAAGGCAGCAGTAGAGACCCAGTACTTC.

The gene calls are TRBV11-2 and TRBJ2-1; D call uncertain. CDR3 size: 16 residues. From germline, CDR1 is SGHAT and CDR2 FQNNGV. V lost 0 bases and J 1 base, leaving 10 bases between the germline ends. The CDR3: CASSLDRLVSYNEQFF. The DNA for the CDR3 is TGTGCCAGCAGCTTAGATAGGCTAGTATCCTACAATGAGCAGTTCTTC.

CDR3 bases: TGTGCCAAGAGTTACGCGAACACCGGGGAGCTGTTTTTT. Its translation is CAKSYANTGELFF. This chain uses TRBV7-8 with TRBJ2-2; D is unresolved. This CDR3 has 13 residues. V dropped 10 bases and J dropped 0 bases, with 9 bases sitting between them. CDR1 SGHVS and CDR2 FQNEAQ come from the germline V gene.

The chain carries TRBV18 and TRBJ2-7; the match to TRBD2 covers 8 bases. Germline values: CDR1 KGHSH, CDR2 LQKENI. The CDR3 contains 13 residues. Unmatched junction bases numbered 5, after V lost 3 bases and J lost 7 bases. CDR3 protein: CASSPLTSEEQYF. Here the CDR3 DNA reads TGTGCCAGCTCACCCCTGACTAGCGAGGAGCAGTACTTC. Using reference TRBV18 and TRBJ2-7 for the parts outside the CDR3, the full variable domain is NAGVMQNPRHLVRRRGQEARLRCSPMKGHSHVYWYRQLPEEGLKFMVYLQKENIIDESGMPKERFSAEFPKEGPSILRIQQVVRGDSAAYFCASSPLTSEEQYFGPGTRLTVT.

V usage is TRBV6-6 and J usage is TRBJ2-7; D is ambiguous. V lost 4 bases, J lost 2 bases, and 6 bases lay in between. Per the germline V gene, CDR1 is MNHNY and CDR2 is SVGAGI (reference sequence). The CDR3 has 12 residues. The CDR3 sequence is CASSFGAYEQYF. The CDR3 bases are TGTGCCAGCAGTTTCGGCGCCTACGAGCAGTACTTC.

The V and J genes are TRBV11-2 and TRBJ2-7; 12 nucleotides align to TRBD2. Germline V gives CDR1 SGHAT, CDR2 FQNNGV. V was pared by 1 base and J by 8 bases, with 12 bases of the junction left unmatched. The CDR3 has 17 amino acids. The CDR3 here is CASSLGGGTSGQRKQYF. The CDR3 DNA reads TGTGCCAGCAGCTTAGGAGGTGGGACTAGCGGGCAGCGAAAGCAGTACTTC.

CDR3 in DNA: TGTGCCAGCAGTTATTGGGGGGAGGGACAGCCCCAGCATTTT. It encodes CASSYWGEGQPQHF. The chain couples TRBV6-5 to TRBJ1-5, with a possible D match to TRBD1 (5 bases). V dropped 3 bases and J dropped 7 bases, with 13 bases sitting between them. CDR1 MNHEY and CDR2 SVGAGI come from the germline V gene. The CDR3 covers 14 residues.

The chain recombines TRBV13 with TRBJ2-3; D unclear. Germline loops: CDR1 PRHDT, CDR2 FYEKMQ (reference sequence). There are 13 residues in the CDR3. Trimming cost V 5 bases and J 3 bases, with 9 bases left between them. CDR3 in amino acids: CASSPPLTDTQYF. The CDR3 region has the DNA TGTGCCAGCAGCCCTCCCCTGACAGATACGCAGTATTTT.

The chain recombines TRBV4-3 with TRBJ2-7, with a weak D call TRBD2 (5 bases). The CDR3 sequence is 16 residues long. From germline, CDR1 is LGHNA and CDR2 YSLEER. V was shortened by 1 base and J by 9 bases, with 22 bases between the two germline ends. CDR3: CASSQVQDSTPEGQYF. The DNA of the CDR3 is TGCGCCAGCAGCCAAGTCCAGGACTCTACCCCAGAAGGGCAGTACTTC.

A remark on this clone: Other DNA sequences in this sample translate to the same CDR3. This sequence joins TRBV5-6 and TRBJ2-7; D is undetermined. Germline loops: CDR1 SGHDT, CDR2 YYEEEE. Trimming pared 0 bases from V and 3 bases from J, leaving 4 bases between. The CDR3 is 12 amino acids. In DNA, the CDR3 is TGTGCCAGCAGCTTGGGGGGCTACGAGCAGTACTTC. The encoded protein is CASSLGGYEQYF.

V gene TRBV19 combines with J gene TRBJ2-7, with D possibly being TRBD2 (5 bases). The CDR3 runs 15 residues. Trimming stripped 3 bases from V and 1 base from J, with 13 bases between. CDR1 and CDR2 from the germline V gene are LNHDA and SQIVND (reference sequence). CDR3 residues: CASSIQDSESYEQYF. CDR3 coding DNA: TGTGCCAGTAGTATTCAGGACTCAGAGTCCTACGAGCAGTACTTC.

This clone was seen just once. The rearrangement joins TRBV28 to TRBJ1-3, with D hard to call. Germline loops: CDR1 MDHEN, CDR2 SYDVKM. This CDR3 is built from 12 residues. V lost 6 bases and J lost 0, with 3 bases in between. CDR3 in amino acids: CASRTSGNTIYF. The CDR3, as DNA: TGTGCCAGCAGAACCTCTGGAAACACCATATATTTT.

This clone came up once. The chain combines TRBV7-9 with TRBJ2-1; no reliable D call. The CDR3 runs 12 residues. The V end lost 5 bases, the J end lost 8 bases, and 10 bases lay between the germline ends. Germline CDR1 and CDR2: SEHNR and FQNEAQ (reference sequence). This chain's CDR3 is CASSRLDDEQFF. CDR3 in DNA: TGTGCCAGCAGCCGGTTGGACGATGAGCAGTTCTTC.

The V gene is TRBV11-2, the J gene TRBJ1-5; D is undetermined. V shed 5 bases and J shed 6 bases, with 17 bases lying between them. The CDR3 runs 15 residues. The V gene's germline CDR1 is SGHAT and CDR2 FQNNGV. The DNA of the CDR3 is TGTGCCAGCAGCGGAGGCGAGCACAGCGGTCAGCCCCAGCATTTT. Translation gives CASSGGEHSGQPQHF.

The rearrangement uses TRBV18 and TRBJ2-7, with TRBD1 as a possible D gene (6 bases). The V and J ends lost 4 bases and 4 bases respectively, with 17 bases between them. The CDR3 is 15 amino acids. Per the germline V gene, CDR1 is KGHSH and CDR2 is LQKENI. The CDR3 nucleotides are TGTGCCAGCTCACGACAACAGGGACCCCGATACGAGCAGTACTTC. The encoded protein is CASSRQQGPRYEQYF.

The chain couples TRBV27 to TRBJ2-1, with D possibly TRBD2 on 5 matching bases. CDR3 size: 14 residues. Germline V gives CDR1 MNHEY, CDR2 SMNVEV (reference sequence). The V and J ends lost 5 bases and 8 bases respectively, with 16 bases between them. CDR3 loop: CASSPLHSEYEQFF. The CDR3 coding sequence is TGTGCCAGCAGTCCTCTCCATAGCGAATATGAGCAGTTCTTC.

V and J are TRBV4-3 and TRBJ2-7; 10 nucleotides agree with TRBD2. Germline lookup yields CDR1 LGHNA and CDR2 YSLEER. Trimming removed 5 bases from V and 4 bases from J; junction bases left unmatched: 8. The CDR3 runs 15 residues. The CDR3 nucleotides are TGCGCCAGCAGCTTTAAGCGGGAGGGCCTGTACGAGCAGTACTTC. It encodes CASSFKREGLYEQYF.

This sequence joins TRBV28 and TRBJ2-7; 11 positions agree with TRBD2. With V trimmed by 3 bases and J by 0 bases, 7 bases remained unmatched. Germline V gene sequence: CDR1 MDHEN, CDR2 SYDVKM. CDR3 length: 17 amino acids. CDR3: CASSFAVTSGTSYEQYF. The CDR3 nucleotides are TGTGCCAGCAGTTTCGCTGTGACTAGCGGGACCTCCTACGAGCAGTACTTC. The full variable domain, rest sourced from reference TRBV28 and TRBJ2-7, is DVKVTQSSRYLVKRTGEKVFLECVQDMDHENMFWYRQDPGLGLRLIYFSYDVKMKEKGDIPEGYSVSREKKERFSLILESASTNQTSMYLCASSFAVTSGTSYEQYFGPGTRLTVT.

The V gene is TRBV27, the J gene TRBJ1-2, with a tentative D call TRBD1 (5 bases). Per germline, CDR1 MNHEY and CDR2 SMNVEV (reference sequence). The V and J ends lost 4 bases and 3 bases respectively, with 9 bases between them. This CDR3 is built from 13 residues. CDR3 sequence (DNA): TGTGCCAGCAGTTGGTCCAGGGACTATGGCTACACCTTC. Translating gives CASSWSRDYGYTF.

This chain connects TRBV7-9 to TRBJ2-3, with D uncertain. Germline assignment: CDR1 SEHNR and CDR2 FQNEAQ (reference sequence). V was trimmed by 1 base and J by 7 bases, leaving 6 bases between them. The CDR3 loop spans 12 amino acids. CDR3 sequence reads: CASSLEPNTQYF. The DNA of the CDR3 is TGTGCCAGCAGCTTAGAACCAAATACGCAGTATTTT.

This clone was seen just once. The J gene is TRBJ2-2, the V gene TRBV7-8; 7 bases fit TRBD1. In germline, CDR1 is SGHVS, CDR2 FQNEAQ. The CDR3 is 17 residues long. J was trimmed by 0 bases and V by 1 base; bases with no gene match: 5. CDR3 protein: CASSLGVGTANTGELFF. The CDR3 DNA reads as TGTGCCAGCAGCTTAGGGGTGGGGACAGCGAACACCGGGGAGCTGTTTTTT.

The chain links TRBV27 to TRBJ1-2; D not certain. Trimming took 8 bases from V and 2 from J, leaving 15 bases between them. Germline lookup yields CDR1 MNHEY and CDR2 SMNVEV (reference sequence). This CDR3 is 14 amino acids long. In DNA, the CDR3 is TGTGCCAGCGCCCCCAACACTCAAAACTATGGCTACACCTTC. Its protein product is CASAPNTQNYGYTF.

The V and J genes are TRBV5-6 and TRBJ2-7; D tentatively reads TRBD1 or TRBD2 (5 bases each). Per the germline V gene, CDR1 is SGHDT and CDR2 is YYEEEE. The CDR3 is 14 residues long. Trimming took off 0 bases at V and 7 bases at J, with 14 bases between the two ends. The CDR3: CASSLAGPVGEQYF. The CDR3 nucleotides are TGTGCCAGCAGCTTGGCGGGACCAGTCGGGGAGCAGTACTTC.

The V and J genes are TRBV28 and TRBJ2-2; 9 bases agree with TRBD2. V lost 2 bases to trimming and J lost 7 bases; unmatched junction nucleotides: 8. The CDR3 is made up of 16 amino acids. Germline values: CDR1 MDHEN, CDR2 SYDVKM. This CDR3 reads CASSLHRGGVGGELFF. The CDR3 nucleotides read TGTGCCAGCAGTTTACACCGCGGGGGGGTCGGCGGGGAGCTGTTTTTT. The complete variable domain, with remaining parts taken from reference TRBV28 and TRBJ2-2, reads DVKVTQSSRYLVKRTGEKVFLECVQDMDHENMFWYRQDPGLGLRLIYFSYDVKMKEKGDIPEGYSVSREKKERFSLILESASTNQTSMYLCASSLHRGGVGGELFFGEGSRLTVL.

This chain links TRBV2 with TRBJ2-1; D may be TRBD2 (7 bases). Germline lookup yields CDR1 SNHLY and CDR2 FYNNEI. The CDR3 contains 17 residues. The V and J ends lost 7 bases and 3 bases respectively, with 22 bases between them. This chain's CDR3 is CASTFPEGEGNYNEQFF. The CDR3, as DNA: TGTGCCAGCACCTTCCCTGAGGGGGAGGGCAACTACAATGAGCAGTTCTTC.